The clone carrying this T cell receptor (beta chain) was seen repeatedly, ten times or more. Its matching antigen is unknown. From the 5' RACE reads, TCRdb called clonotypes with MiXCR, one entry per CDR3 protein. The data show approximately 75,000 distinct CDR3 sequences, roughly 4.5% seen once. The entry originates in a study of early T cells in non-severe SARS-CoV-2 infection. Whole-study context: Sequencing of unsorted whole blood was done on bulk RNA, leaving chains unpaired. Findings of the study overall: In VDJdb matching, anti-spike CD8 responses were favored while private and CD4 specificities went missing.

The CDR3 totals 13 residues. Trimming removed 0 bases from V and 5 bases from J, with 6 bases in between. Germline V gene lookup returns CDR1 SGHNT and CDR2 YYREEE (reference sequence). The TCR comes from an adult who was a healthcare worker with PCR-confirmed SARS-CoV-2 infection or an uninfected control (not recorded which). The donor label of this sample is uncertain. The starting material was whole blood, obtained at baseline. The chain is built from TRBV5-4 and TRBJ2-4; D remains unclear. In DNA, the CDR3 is TGTGCCAGCAGCTTGGGTCAGGAAAACATTCAGTACTTC. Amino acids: CASSLGQENIQYF.